These T cell receptor beta chains were read from a single sample in a study of blood T cell repertoires in COVID-19. The assay was immunoSEQ multiplex PCR, and TCRdb's table has in-frame clones only and misses some. Of roughly 380,000 clones listed, approximately 80% are singletons. Source material: peripheral blood. Source of these receptors: a human donor with acute or convalescent COVID-19. The donor label of this sample is uncertain. Both conserved end residues are part of each CDR3. A D gene is named only where the DNA matches it firmly. Where a row states a size, it is once, few, many or the class of an expanded clone; other rows omit it.

abundance: NA; j_gene: TRBJ1-4; v_gene: TRBV28; d_gene: NA; CDR3nt: TGTGCCAGCAGTTTATTCGGCAGGGGTGCAACTAATGAAAAACTGTTTTTT; CDR3aa: CASSLFGRGATNEKLFF
abundance: NA; j_gene: TRBJ2-3; v_gene: TRBV6-5; d_gene: TRBD2; CDR3nt: TGTGCCAGTAATCCGGCGGGGGGGGGCACAGATACGCAGTATTTT; CDR3aa: CASNPAGGGTDTQYF
abundance: NA; j_gene: TRBJ2-7; v_gene: TRBV5-1; d_gene: NA; CDR3nt: TGCGCCAGCAGCTTGCTACAGAACAGCGGCGAGCAGTACTTC; CDR3aa: CASSLLQNSGEQYF
abundance: few; j_gene: TRBJ2-3; v_gene: TRBV4-1; d_gene: NA; CDR3nt: TGCGCCAGCAGCCAAGTGGGGAGGGATACGCAGTATTTT; CDR3aa: CASSQVGRDTQYF
abundance: NA; j_gene: TRBJ1-1; v_gene: TRBV7-8; d_gene: NA; CDR3nt: TGTGCCAGCAGCTTAGGACAGCGCACTGAAGCTTTCTTT; CDR3aa: CASSLGQRTEAFF
abundance: NA; j_gene: TRBJ2-5; v_gene: TRBV5-1; d_gene: NA; CDR3nt: TGCGCCAGCAGCCCCGATCCAGGGCTAGGGGAGACCCAGTACTTC; CDR3aa: CASSPDPGLGETQYF
abundance: NA; j_gene: TRBJ2-6; v_gene: TRBV18; d_gene: NA; CDR3nt: TGTGCCAGCTCAACCCCGACATTACGGCCAAACGTCCTGACTTTC; CDR3aa: CASSTPTLRPNVLTF
abundance: NA; j_gene: TRBJ2-7; v_gene: TRBV18; d_gene: TRBD1; CDR3nt: TGTGCCAGCTCACCCTCACTCCGGGGACAGGGGTCGTACGAGCAGTACTTC; CDR3aa: CASSPSLRGQGSYEQYF
abundance: NA; j_gene: TRBJ2-7; v_gene: TRBV5-1; d_gene: TRBD2; CDR3nt: TGCGCCAGCAGCCAAGGACTAGCGGAGGCCTACGAGCAGTACTTC; CDR3aa: CASSQGLAEAYEQYF
abundance: NA; j_gene: TRBJ1-5; v_gene: TRBV28; d_gene: NA; CDR3nt: TGTGCCAGCAGCCCCGCGGGGGCAATTTCCAATCAGCCCCAGCATTTT; CDR3aa: CASSPAGAISNQPQHF
abundance: NA; j_gene: TRBJ1-1; v_gene: TRBV6-5; d_gene: TRBD1; CDR3nt: TGTGCCAGCAGTCCCAGACAGGGAATGAACACTGAAGCTTTCTTT; CDR3aa: CASSPRQGMNTEAFF
abundance: few; j_gene: TRBJ2-3; v_gene: TRBV27; d_gene: TRBD2; CDR3nt: TGTGCCAGCAGCCCACGCGGAGCGGGGACAGATACGCAGTATTTT; CDR3aa: CASSPRGAGTDTQYF
abundance: NA; j_gene: TRBJ2-7; v_gene: TRBV2; d_gene: NA; CDR3nt: TGTGCCAGCAGTGGACAGTCAGTCTCCTACGAGCAGTACTTC; CDR3aa: CASSGQSVSYEQYF
abundance: NA; j_gene: TRBJ1-5; v_gene: TRBV6-6; d_gene: NA; CDR3nt: TGTGCCAGCAGTTACTCAGGGGCCAGCAATCAGCCCCAGCATTTT; CDR3aa: CASSYSGASNQPQHF
abundance: NA; j_gene: TRBJ2-1; v_gene: TRBV3-1/TRBV3-2; d_gene: TRBD2; CDR3nt: TGTGCCAGCACCCTGATTGGGGGGGCTAGCGGGGCCAATGAGCAGTTCTTC; CDR3aa: CASTLIGGASGANEQFF
abundance: NA; j_gene: TRBJ1-1; v_gene: TRBV6-1; d_gene: NA; CDR3nt: TGTGCCAGCAGTGAGACAGTGAGCGTCACTGAAGCTTTCTTT; CDR3aa: CASSETVSVTEAFF
abundance: NA; j_gene: TRBJ2-1; v_gene: TRBV29-1; d_gene: NA; CDR3nt: TGCAGCGTTAAAGGGGGAGTAATTAGTGAGCAGTTCTTC; CDR3aa: CSVKGGVISEQFF
abundance: few; j_gene: TRBJ1-2; v_gene: TRBV10-2; d_gene: TRBD1; CDR3nt: TGCGCCAGCAGCATGGGACAGGGGATTGGCTACACCTTC; CDR3aa: CASSMGQGIGYTF
abundance: NA; j_gene: TRBJ1-1; v_gene: TRBV7-8; d_gene: TRBD1; CDR3nt: TGTGCCAGCAGCTTACAGGGGGCGACTGAAGCTTTCTTT; CDR3aa: CASSLQGATEAFF
abundance: NA; j_gene: TRBJ2-3; v_gene: TRBV4-1; d_gene: NA; CDR3nt: TGCGCCAGCAGCCAAGAGGGACTTCGACTTAGCACAGATACGCAGTATTTT; CDR3aa: CASSQEGLRLSTDTQYF
abundance: NA; j_gene: TRBJ2-1; v_gene: TRBV10-3; d_gene: TRBD2; CDR3nt: TGTGCCATCGGGGAGGGAGTTACGGATGAGCAGTTCTTC; CDR3aa: CAIGEGVTDEQFF
abundance: NA; j_gene: TRBJ2-1; v_gene: TRBV28; d_gene: NA; CDR3nt: TGTGCCAGCAGGGACAACACCTACAATGAGCAGTTCTTC; CDR3aa: CASRDNTYNEQFF
abundance: NA; j_gene: TRBJ1-1; v_gene: TRBV7-9; d_gene: NA; CDR3nt: TGTGCCAGCAGCTTAGTCGGGGGAAACACTGAAGCTTTCTTT; CDR3aa: CASSLVGGNTEAFF
abundance: NA; j_gene: TRBJ2-1; v_gene: TRBV2; d_gene: TRBD2; CDR3nt: TGTGCCAGCAGTGAGTACGGACTAGCTAGTTACAATGAGCAGTTCTTC; CDR3aa: CASSEYGLASYNEQFF
abundance: NA; j_gene: TRBJ2-4; v_gene: TRBV10-3; d_gene: NA; CDR3nt: TGTGCCATCAGTGAGTCCACAGGGTTCGGCAAAAACATTCAGTACTTC; CDR3aa: CAISESTGFGKNIQYF
abundance: NA; j_gene: TRBJ1-5; v_gene: TRBV18; d_gene: NA; CDR3nt: TGTGCCAGCTCACCGCGGGGAGATCAGCCCCAGCATTTT; CDR3aa: CASSPRGDQPQHF
abundance: NA; j_gene: TRBJ2-7; v_gene: TRBV6-6; d_gene: TRBD2; CDR3nt: TGTGCCAGCAGTTCCCCTGGGACTAGCGGTTCCTACGAGCAGTACTTC; CDR3aa: CASSSPGTSGSYEQYF
abundance: NA; j_gene: TRBJ2-7; v_gene: TRBV10-3; d_gene: NA; CDR3nt: TGTGCCATCAGTCCCGGCTCCTACGAGCAGTACTTC; CDR3aa: CAISPGSYEQYF
abundance: NA; j_gene: TRBJ1-4; v_gene: TRBV30; d_gene: NA; CDR3nt: TGTGCCTGGAGTTTACAGGCAACTAATGAAAAACTGTTTTTT; CDR3aa: CAWSLQATNEKLFF
abundance: NA; j_gene: TRBJ2-1; v_gene: TRBV5-1; d_gene: NA; CDR3nt: TGCGCCAGCAGCTTGGCCATGTATGAGCAGTTCTTC; CDR3aa: CASSLAMYEQFF
abundance: NA; j_gene: TRBJ2-3; v_gene: TRBV6-5; d_gene: NA; CDR3nt: TGTGCCAGCAGTCCTACTTTCACAGATACGCAGTATTTT; CDR3aa: CASSPTFTDTQYF
abundance: NA; j_gene: TRBJ2-2; v_gene: TRBV19; d_gene: TRBD1; CDR3nt: TGTGCCAGTGGGGACAGGTTAGCCGGGGAGCTGTTTTTT; CDR3aa: CASGDRLAGELFF
abundance: NA; j_gene: TRBJ1-1; v_gene: TRBV14; d_gene: NA; CDR3nt: TGTGCCAGCAGCCCCCGAGGGAGGACGAACACTGAAGCTTTCTTT; CDR3aa: CASSPRGRTNTEAFF
abundance: NA; j_gene: TRBJ1-4; v_gene: TRBV18; d_gene: NA; CDR3nt: TGTGCCAGCTCACCCCAGGGCTCAGGAACTAATGAAAAACTGTTTTTT; CDR3aa: CASSPQGSGTNEKLFF
abundance: NA; j_gene: TRBJ1-1; v_gene: TRBV19; d_gene: TRBD1; CDR3nt: TGTGCCAGTAGCCCCAGGGGGCTGGGTGTGAACACTGAAGCTTTCTTT; CDR3aa: CASSPRGLGVNTEAFF
abundance: NA; j_gene: TRBJ1-2; v_gene: TRBV5-4; d_gene: TRBD1; CDR3nt: TGTGCCAGCAGCCCTCGAGGGGGCACGGATGGCTACACCTTC; CDR3aa: CASSPRGGTDGYTF
abundance: NA; j_gene: TRBJ2-7; v_gene: TRBV7-2; d_gene: NA; CDR3nt: TGTGCCAGCAGCTTATTTCCTGTGGGGAGAGCGGCCTACGAGCAGTACTTC; CDR3aa: CASSLFPVGRAAYEQYF
abundance: NA; j_gene: TRBJ1-6; v_gene: TRBV4-1; d_gene: NA; CDR3nt: TGCGCCAGCAGCCACTTGGACACAAGCTCCTATAATTCACCCCTCCACTTT; CDR3aa: CASSHLDTSSYNSPLHF
abundance: few; j_gene: TRBJ1-2; v_gene: TRBV2; d_gene: TRBD1; CDR3nt: TGTGCCAGCAGTCTCTTAGCAGGGGGTAACTATGGCTACACCTTC; CDR3aa: CASSLLAGGNYGYTF
abundance: NA; j_gene: TRBJ1-4; v_gene: TRBV27; d_gene: NA; CDR3nt: TGTGCCAGCAGTTTAGGGGGCAGTAATGAAAAACTGTTTTTT; CDR3aa: CASSLGGSNEKLFF
abundance: NA; j_gene: TRBJ2-3; v_gene: TRBV5-1; d_gene: TRBD2; CDR3nt: TGCGCCAGCAATAGCGGGGGAAGCACAGATACGCAGTATTTT; CDR3aa: CASNSGGSTDTQYF
abundance: NA; j_gene: TRBJ1-1; v_gene: TRBV15; d_gene: NA; CDR3nt: TGTGCCACCAGCAGATTTAGTTCGGGGGGAACTGAAGCTTTCTTT; CDR3aa: CATSRFSSGGTEAFF
abundance: few; j_gene: TRBJ2-1; v_gene: TRBV6-4; d_gene: TRBD2; CDR3nt: TGTGCCAGCAGTGCAGGGGCTAGCGGGGGCAATGAGCAGTTCTTC; CDR3aa: CASSAGASGGNEQFF
abundance: NA; j_gene: TRBJ2-7; v_gene: TRBV30; d_gene: NA; CDR3nt: TGTGCCTGGAGCACAGGGTTTGCCGAGCAGTACTTC; CDR3aa: CAWSTGFAEQYF
abundance: NA; j_gene: TRBJ2-2; v_gene: TRBV6-5; d_gene: TRBD2; CDR3nt: TGTGCCAGCAGAGCGGGACTAGCGGTCCCCGGGGAGCTGTTTTTT; CDR3aa: CASRAGLAVPGELFF
abundance: NA; j_gene: TRBJ1-3; v_gene: TRBV6-5; d_gene: NA; CDR3nt: TGTGCCAGCAGGGGGCTAGGGCAACAGTACACCATATATTTT; CDR3aa: CASRGLGQQYTIYF
abundance: once; j_gene: TRBJ1-1; v_gene: TRBV5-1; d_gene: NA; CDR3nt: TGCGCCAGCAGCTCCCCCGCGGGGAACACTGAAGCTTTCTTT; CDR3aa: CASSSPAGNTEAFF
abundance: few; j_gene: TRBJ1-5; v_gene: TRBV30; d_gene: NA; CDR3nt: TGTGCCTGGGCTGCAGGGAACAATCAGCCCCAGCATTTT; CDR3aa: CAWAAGNNQPQHF
abundance: few; j_gene: TRBJ2-7; v_gene: TRBV20-1; d_gene: NA; CDR3nt: TGCAGTGCTGAAAGGGGGGGGGAGCAGTACTTC; CDR3aa: CSAERGGEQYF
abundance: NA; j_gene: TRBJ2-2; v_gene: TRBV19; d_gene: TRBD1; CDR3nt: TGTGCCAGTGGGGACAGGGATACCGGGGAGCTGTTTTTT; CDR3aa: CASGDRDTGELFF
abundance: NA; j_gene: TRBJ2-1; v_gene: TRBV5-4; d_gene: TRBD2; CDR3nt: TGTGCCAGCAGCTTCGGGGGGGAAGGGAGCTCCTACAATGAGCAGTTCTTC; CDR3aa: CASSFGGEGSSYNEQFF
abundance: NA; j_gene: TRBJ2-3; v_gene: TRBV10-3; d_gene: NA; CDR3nt: TGTGCCATCAAGGCGGGCCGAACCACAGATACGCAGTATTTT; CDR3aa: CAIKAGRTTDTQYF
abundance: NA; j_gene: TRBJ2-5; v_gene: TRBV6-6; d_gene: TRBD1; CDR3nt: TGTGCCAGCAGTGACAGGGGAGGAGAGACCCAGTACTTC; CDR3aa: CASSDRGGETQYF
abundance: once; j_gene: TRBJ2-1; v_gene: TRBV19; d_gene: TRBD2; CDR3nt: TGTGCCAGTAGGGGGACTAGCGGTTACAATGAGCAGTTCTTC; CDR3aa: CASRGTSGYNEQFF